This paragraph covers one TCR beta chain sequence. The source of the sample is a study of technical replicates of blood from four donors. The CDR3 loop spans 17 amino acids. With 10 bases clipped from V and 4 bases from J, the junction kept 19 bases outside the gene matches. Germline CDR1 SGHDN, CDR2 FVKESK. Assay used: immunoSEQ multiplex PCR; TCRdb lists only in-frame clones, some missing. This sample has just over 80,000 clones, with approximately 94% found just once. This sequence joins TRBV14 and TRBJ2-1, with 7 positions matching TRBD2. This TCR was sampled from a human donor in good health. The sequenced material came from T cells isolated from PBMCs. Here the CDR3 DNA reads TGTGCCATTCTCCGGAACTGGCGGGAGAGATGGTACAATGAGCAGTTCTTC. This encodes CAILRNWRERWYNEQFF.